These 7 T cell receptor beta chains were all obtained from the same sample, sequenced in a study of neurological immune-mediated disorders. TCRdb called the 5' RACE reads again in MiXCR, with one record for every CDR3 protein. The sample records roughly 25,000 distinct CDR3 sequences, more than 2% being singletons. Sequenced input: PBMCs. The receptor set was obtained from a woman in her 50s with multiple sclerosis.

There are many counts of this clonotype. The V and J genes are TRBV7-2 and TRBJ2-5, with 10 positions matching TRBD1. V was clipped by 0 bases and J by 3 bases; unmatched bases: 4. The CDR3 is 16 amino acids. Germline CDR1 is SGHTA and CDR2 is FQGNSA. The CDR3 protein is CASSLAFGTGEETQYF. The CDR3 DNA sequence: TGTGCCAGCAGCTTAGCTTTCGGGACAGGGGAAGAGACCCAGTACTTC.

This clonotype occurred many times. This chain joins TRBV20-1 and TRBJ2-1; 9 bases fit TRBD1. Trimming at V came to 3 bases and at J to 2 bases, leaving 2 bases not matched to a gene. This CDR3 region has 14 residues. Germline assignment: CDR1 DFQATT and CDR2 SNEGSKA (reference sequence). DNA of the CDR3: TGCAGTGCTAGCGGACAGGGGACCTACAATGAGCAGTTCTTC. The encoded protein is CSASGQGTYNEQFF.

This clonotype has at least ten counts. This sequence joins TRBV20-1 and TRBJ2-7; 9 nucleotides line up with TRBD2. Looked up from germline, CDR1 is DFQATT and CDR2 is SNEGSKA (reference sequence). Trimming cost V 3 bases and J 4 bases; bases outside gene matches: 7. The CDR3 extends over 14 amino acids. The CDR3 coding sequence is TGCAGTGCTAGCCGGCTAGCGGGATCTTACGAGCAGTACTTC. It translates to CSASRLAGSYEQYF.

This clonotype was observed at least ten times. The rearrangement joins TRBV29-1 to TRBJ2-7, with TRBD2 as a possible D gene (6 bases). The CDR3 loop spans 13 amino acids. CDR1 SQVTM and CDR2 ANQGSEA come from the germline V gene. V was pared by 6 bases and J by 0 bases, with 12 bases between. The CDR3 region has the DNA TGCAGCGTACAGGACTACCCCTCCTACGAGCAGTACTTC. Amino acids: CSVQDYPSYEQYF.

The sample holds many counts of this clonotype. The rearrangement links TRBV20-1 to TRBJ2-7, with TRBD1 as a possible D gene (5 bases). The CDR3 runs 12 residues. Trimming removed 3 bases at V and 2 bases at J, with 8 bases between. CDR1 is DFQATT and CDR2 is SNEGSKA in the germline V gene (reference sequence). The CDR3 protein is CSASQGTYEQYF. CDR3 nucleotides: TGCAGTGCTAGCCAGGGAACCTACGAGCAGTACTTC.

This clonotype came up many times. The gene calls are TRBV12-3 or TRBV12-4 and TRBJ2-3; TRBD2 matches at 8 bases. V was clipped by 8 bases and J by 8 bases; unmatched bases: 9. The CDR3 contains 13 residues. The CDR3 coding sequence is TGTGCCAGCCGCCGGCCCGGGGGGGGTACGCAGTATTTT. This sequence encodes CASRRPGGGTQYF.

The CDR3 spells CASSGESGNTGELFF. In DNA, the CDR3 is TGCGCCAGCAGCGGGGAATCGGGGAACACCGGGGAGCTGTTTTTT. This chain connects TRBV5-1 to TRBJ2-2; D is undetermined. The CDR3 has 15 amino acids. Between the trimmed V and J ends, which lost 4 bases and 1 base, there was a span of 11 bases. CDR1 and CDR2 from the germline V gene are SGHRS and YFSETQ.